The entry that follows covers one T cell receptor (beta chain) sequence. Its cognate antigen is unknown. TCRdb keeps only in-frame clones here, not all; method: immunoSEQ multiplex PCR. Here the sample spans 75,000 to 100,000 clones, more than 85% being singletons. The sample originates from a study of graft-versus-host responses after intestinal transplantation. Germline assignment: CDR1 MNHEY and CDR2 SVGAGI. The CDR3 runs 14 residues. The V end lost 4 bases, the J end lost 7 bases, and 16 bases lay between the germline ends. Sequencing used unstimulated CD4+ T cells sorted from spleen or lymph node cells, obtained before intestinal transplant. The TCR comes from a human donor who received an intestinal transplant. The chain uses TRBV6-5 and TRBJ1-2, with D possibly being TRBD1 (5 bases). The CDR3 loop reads CASSSPGGQGGYTF. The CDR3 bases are TGTGCCAGCAGTTCCCCGGGAGGTCAGGGTGGCTACACCTTC.